These 25 T cell receptor beta chains came from one sample sequenced in a study of tumor-infiltrating lymphocytes in primary liver carcinoma. Priming with a constant-region primer yielded TCR beta cDNA from about 540 ng total RNA. Researchers made the TCR beta libraries by running three nested multiplex PCR rounds with slightly modified ARM-PCR. A C-beta reverse primer and TRBV1-TRBV30 forward primers served in each of the first two PCR rounds, at ten to eleven cycles apiece. TCRdb recomputed calls from the multiplex PCR reads with MiXCR, one row per CDR3 protein. This sample has almost 55,000 distinct CDR3 sequences, with about 70% found just once. Unsorted bulk tissue, roughly 20-33 mg of it, served as the source for co-extraction of RNA and DNA. Source material: liver tumor tissue from sampling region 2. Subset meaning: tumor region T2, inferior pole. Every receptor here comes from a middle-aged man with primary liver carcinoma and hepatitis B virus infection.

A word on this clonotype: Since no conserved phenylalanine or tryptophan closes the CDR3, a read error is the likely cause. It is unclear where the CDR3 begins or ends on the DNA, so no DNA is shown, and the CDR3 is as TCRdb lists it. This rearrangement joins TRBV11-2 to TRBJ2-2. Termini included, the CDR3 measures 13 amino acids. Per germline, CDR1 SGHAT and CDR2 FQNNGV. The chain's CDR3 is CASSPGNTGEPFS.

A remark on this clonotype: Here the CDR3 omits its conserved ending phenylalanine or tryptophan, so a read error is the likely source. The chain is built from TRBV6-1 and TRBJ2-2; D gene ambiguous. CDR1 and CDR2 from the germline V gene are MNHNS and SASEGT. This CDR3 has 16 amino acids. CDR3 sequence (DNA): TGTGCCAGTAGTGCTATCAGGCAGGAGAACACCGGGGAGCTGTTTCTT. It encodes CASSAIRQENTGELFL.

CDR3 loop: CASSKFGAYEQYV. The CDR3, as DNA: TGCGCCAGCAGCAAGTTCGGCGCTTACGAGCAGTACGTC. This chain links TRBV4-1 with TRBJ2-7; D unresolved. The germline V gene encodes CDR1 MGHRA and CDR2 YSYEKL. This CDR3 is 13 amino acids long. V was trimmed by 5 bases and J by 4 bases, leaving 12 bases between them.

In the case of this clonotype: Germline is not matched at one junction end, which may reflect a read error. The V gene is TRBV5-4, the J gene TRBJ1-1; 9 bases map to TRBD1. The length of the CDR3 is 16 residues. CDR1 and CDR2 (germline): SGHNT, YYREEE (reference sequence). In nucleotides, the CDR3 is TGTGCCAGCAGCTTCGGTCCCGGGACAGGGAACAGTGAAGCTTTCTTT. Its translation: CASSFGPGTGNSEAFF.

Comments on this clonotype: At one end, the junction sequence differs from germline, possibly due to a read error. The CDR3 DNA reads TGCAGCGGTCTGGGACTAGCGGAAAATGAGCTGTTCTTC. Translating gives CSGLGLAENELFF. This chain connects TRBV29-1 to TRBJ2-1; 11 bases agree with TRBD2. Germline V gives CDR1 SQVTM, CDR2 ANQGSEA. The CDR3 covers 13 residues.

With respect to this clonotype: The junction does not match germline at one end; this may be a read error. The CDR3 loop reads CASISRDTAHQETQYF. The CDR3 region has the DNA TGTGCCAGCATATCCCGAGACACGGCCCACCAAGAGACCCAATACTTC. The chain has TRBV11-2 and TRBJ2-5; D gene unclear. This CDR3 is built from 16 residues. Germline V gives CDR1 SGHAT, CDR2 FQNNGV.

Notes on this clonotype: The junction differs from germline at one of its ends, possibly a read error. The genes are TRBV4-2 and TRBJ2-7; 8 nucleotides line up with TRBD2. Germline CDR1 and CDR2: LGHNA and YNFKEQ. The CDR3 has 18 residues. CDR3 DNA sequence: TGTGCCAGCAGCCAAGTGCTGGGACTAGTGGGGAACTCCTACGAACAGTACTTC. Residues: CASSQVLGLVGNSYEQYF.

The genes are TRBV12-3 or TRBV12-4 and TRBJ2-3; possible D gene TRBD2, 6 bases. The CDR3 runs 15 residues. V was trimmed by 7 bases and J by 5 bases, leaving 19 bases between them. This chain's CDR3 is CASILISGGKDTQYF. The CDR3 nucleotides are TGTGCCAGCATCTTGATTAGCGGTGGGAAAGATACGCAGTATTTT.

This clonotype occurred many times. The rearrangement links TRBV4-1 to TRBJ1-1; D is ambiguous. The CDR3 spans 14 residues. Germline CDR1 MGHRA, CDR2 YSYEKL. Trimming left V 3 bases short and J 1 base short, with 9 bases between. The CDR3 DNA follows: TGCGCCAGCAGCCAGTCGTCGGGGAACACTGAAGCTTTCTTT. Its protein product is CASSQSSGNTEAFF.

For this clonotype: Mismatch with germline at one junction end may stem from a read error. V and J are TRBV29-1 and TRBJ2-1; 7 bases match TRBD2. The CDR3 has 14 amino acids. Germline V gene sequence: CDR1 SQVTM, CDR2 ANQGSEA. The CDR3 is CSVLKAGRSNGQFF. The CDR3, as DNA: TGCAGCGTCCTCAAAGCGGGAAGGTCAAATGGGCAGTTCTTC.

With respect to this clonotype: The conserved final phenylalanine or tryptophan is absent from the CDR3, which likely points to a read error. The V and J genes are TRBV19 and TRBJ1-6; weak D call: TRBD1 (5 bases). Trimming took off 4 bases at V and 8 bases at J, with 15 bases between the two ends. The CDR3 loop spans 15 amino acids. Per germline, CDR1 LNHDA and CDR2 SQIVND (reference sequence). CDR3 loop: CASSRGVQWDSPLHC. The DNA for the CDR3 is TGTGCCAGTAGTAGAGGGGTACAGTGGGATTCACCCCTCCACTGT.

On this clonotype: One end of the junction fails to match germline, which may point to a read error. This chain joins TRBV6-1 and TRBJ2-7; D not certain. The V gene's germline CDR1 is MNHNS and CDR2 SASEGT. The length of the CDR3 is 16 residues. CDR3 protein: CASSEGQVGPSYEQYF. The CDR3, as DNA: TGTGCCAGCAGCGAAGGCCAGGTAGGCCCCTCCTACGAGCAATACTTC.

J is TRBJ2-3 and V is TRBV29-1; D gene unclear. This CDR3 spans 14 amino acids. V gave up 5 bases and J gave up 0 bases, with 12 bases separating them. In germline, CDR1 is SQVTM, CDR2 ANQGSEA. CDR3 residues: CSVQANSSTDTQYF. The CDR3 DNA is TGCAGCGTTCAAGCTAATTCCAGCACAGATACGCAGTATTTT.

As concerns this clonotype: At one of its ends the junction is not consistent with the germline gene, which may arise from a read error. The chain is built from TRBV14 and TRBJ2-5; no definite D call. Germline V gene data show CDR1 as SGHDN and CDR2 as FVKESK. This CDR3 is built from 17 residues. The CDR3 bases are TGTATCAGCAGCCAAGACCACGCCCCGGAGTTCCAAGAGACCCGGTACTTC. Its translation is CISSQDHAPEFQETRYF.

This rearrangement joins TRBV11-2 to TRBJ2-7, with 8 bases lining up with TRBD1. Germline V CDR1 and CDR2: SGHAT, FQNNGV. The CDR3 is 16 amino acids. The CDR3 DNA follows: TGTGTCACCAGTCCCCCCCGGACAGGGTACGTCTACGAGCAGTACTTC. Translation gives CVTSPPRTGYVYEQYF.

With regard to this clonotype: This may be a read error, as it is one base from a much larger clone. The rearrangement uses TRBV28 and TRBJ1-2; D not resolved. The V gene's germline CDR1 is MDHEN and CDR2 SYDVKM. The CDR3 contains 15 residues. The CDR3, as DNA: TGTGCCAACAGTCTTCGCGAAGGGCGTAACTATGGCTACACCTTC. This sequence encodes CANSLREGRNYGYTF.

This clonotype was detected many times. The chain is built from TRBV6-5 and TRBJ2-3, with 8 bases that match TRBD2. Germline CDR1 and CDR2: MNHEY and SVGAGI. CDR3 size: 13 residues. V was pared by 6 bases and J by 1 base, with 0 bases of the junction left unmatched. CDR3 coding DNA: TGTGCCAGCAGACTAGCGGGCACAGATACGCAGTATTTT. This codes for CASRLAGTDTQYF.

Many counts were recorded for this clonotype. This chain joins TRBV29-1 and TRBJ1-2, with 7 positions matching TRBD1. Germline assignment: CDR1 SQVTM and CDR2 ANQGSEA. V lost 4 bases and J lost 4; bases outside the gene matches: 9. The CDR3 covers 14 residues. This chain's CDR3 is CSVALPGQAYGYTF. The CDR3 DNA reads as TGCAGCGTTGCACTCCCCGGACAGGCCTATGGCTACACCTTC.

The rearrangement uses TRBV5-5 and TRBJ2-1; 10 bases match TRBD2. This CDR3 has 15 residues. Germline values: CDR1 SGHKS, CDR2 YYEKEE (reference sequence). The J segment lost 7 bases and the V segment lost 2 bases, leaving 6 bases of the junction unmatched. CDR3 protein: CASSFTSGVPNEQFF. The CDR3 DNA follows: TGTGCCAGCAGCTTCACTAGCGGGGTTCCTAATGAGCAGTTCTTC.

Regarding this clonotype: A much larger clone is a single base away; this may be a read error. The chain is built from TRBV28 and TRBJ2-5; TRBD2 matches 13 bases. CDR3 length equals 18 residues. CDR1 is MDHEN and CDR2 is SYDVKM in the germline V gene. The chain's CDR3 is CASRLTSGRGRRQETRYF. The CDR3 nucleotides read TGTGCCAGCAGACTAACTAGCGGGAGGGGTCGGAGGCAAGAGACCCGGTACTTC.

This clonotype showed up many times. The chain has TRBV29-1 and TRBJ2-1; possible D gene TRBD2, 6 bases. The V gene lost 4 bases and the J gene lost 3 bases, with 13 bases spanning the gap. Germline CDR1 SQVTM, CDR2 ANQGSEA. There are 14 residues in the CDR3. The CDR3 nucleotides are TGCAGCGTTGGGGCGGGATCAAACTACAATGAGCAGTTCTTC. This codes for CSVGAGSNYNEQFF.

This clonotype showed up many times. The chain uses TRBV28 and TRBJ2-1; D ambiguous. The CDR3 spans 14 residues. V dropped 3 bases and J dropped 1 base, with 7 bases sitting between them. Germline V lookup: CDR1 MDHEN, CDR2 SYDVKM. As DNA, the CDR3 is TGTGCCAGCAGTTTGAGTCTTTCCTACAATGAGCAGTTCTTC. This sequence encodes CASSLSLSYNEQFF.

Remarks on this clonotype: One junction end disagrees with the germline gene, perhaps due to a read error. The chain uses TRBV4-1 and TRBJ1-5; D gene uncertain. This CDR3 is 13 amino acids long. Germline-derived CDR1 and CDR2 are MGHRA and YSYEKL. CDR3 protein: CTSSQVRWQPQHF. For the CDR3, the DNA is TGCACCAGCAGCCAAGTTAGGTGGCAGCCCCAGCATTTT.

Notes on this clonotype: One end of the junction does not line up with germline, which may come from a read error. The CDR3 reads CVSTGTSGNELFF. CDR3 coding DNA: TGTGTCAGCACCGGGACTAGCGGGAATGAGCTGTTCTTC. This chain connects TRBV28 to TRBJ2-1, with TRBD2 identical over 13 bases. The germline CDR1 and CDR2 sequences are MDHEN and SYDVKM. The CDR3 is 13 residues long. Combining the CDR3 with reference TRBV28 and TRBJ2-1 gives the whole variable domain DVKVTQSSRYLVKRTGEKVFLECVQDMDHENMFWYRQDPGLGLRLIYFSYDVKMKEKGDIPEGYSVSREKKERFSLILESASTNQTSMYLCVSTGTSGNELFFGPGTRLTVL.

Regarding this clonotype: An end of the junction differs from the germline gene, which may be a read error. The chain recombines TRBV6-2 or TRBV6-3 with TRBJ2-7, with TRBD2 identical over 10 bases. Germline CDR1 and CDR2: MNHEY and SVGEGT. The CDR3 has 13 residues. The CDR3 DNA is TGTGCCAGTACTAGCGGGGACTCCTACGAACAGTACTTC. It specifies CASTSGDSYEQYF.